This TCR beta chain was recovered during a study of response to subunit inactivated influenza vaccine. Points from the study as a whole: Authors suggested that a seasonal influenza vaccination recruits few new T cells each time.

Concerning this clonotype: Its antigen is unknown.

Using its own MiXCR run on the RT-PCR reads, TCRdb lists one record per CDR3 protein. The sample contains around 520,000 distinct CDR3 sequences, over 9.5% of which appear only once. CDR1 and CDR2 (germline): DFQATT, SNEGSKA (reference sequence). This CDR3 has 12 amino acids. V was pared by 8 bases and J by 7 bases, with 15 bases between. J is TRBJ2-1 and V is TRBV20-1; no firm D call. This receptor was taken from a man aged 45-65 years who received an inactivated influenza vaccine. The material was PBMCs from blood, obtained on the day of vaccination. The chain's CDR3 is CSPYRGDNEQFF. The DNA of the CDR3 is TGCAGTCCTTATCGTGGGGATAATGAGCAGTTCTTC.